This TCR beta chain appears in the sequencing data of a study of cytomegalovirus exposure and HLA in healthy donors. Study context: HLA-typed donors contributed some 77 million unique TCRs, which were held in an early data release. Overall study results and limits: As a later analysis revealed, the rate of TCR association differed by HLA locus, with DRB1 most and HLA-C fewest. A prior analysis recorded that most TCR beta V segments were productive about 90% or about 30% of the time. Later analysis showed most CMV-associated TCR beta chains appearing HLA-restricted.

On this clone itself: What it binds is unknown.

The PCR ran on 60 Vbeta and 13 Jbeta primers. Generated by immunoSEQ multiplex PCR, the TCRdb table keeps only in-frame clones and is missing some. Here the sample spans approximately 150,000 clones, around 82% being singletons. Trimming cost V 0 bases and J 7 bases; bases outside gene matches: 7. The CDR3 runs 15 residues. CDR1 is SGDLS and CDR2 is YYNGEE in the germline V gene. This sequence originates from a man younger than 35 in good health and CMV-seropositive. The J gene is TRBJ1-5, the V gene TRBV9, with 7 bases lining up with TRBD1. The sequenced material came from PBMCs. The CDR3 sequence: CASSVGGGGGQPQHF. CDR3 sequence (DNA): TGTGCCAGCAGCGTAGGAGGGGGCGGAGGACAGCCCCAGCATTTT. The full variable domain, its missing parts supplied by reference TRBV9 and TRBJ1-5, is DSGVTQTPKHLITATGQRVTLRCSPRSGDLSVYWYQQSLDQGLQFLIQYYNGEERAKGNILERFSAQQFPDLHSELNLSSLELGDSALYFCASSVGGGGGQPQHFGDGTRLSIL.